What follows is one T cell receptor (beta chain) and its context. No antigen is known for it. The PCR had 60 Vbeta and 13 Jbeta primers. The repertoire was sequenced with immunoSEQ multiplex PCR; TCRdb's copy has only in-frame clones and lacks some. The repertoire holds more than 150,000 clones, 65% to 80% seen once, with around 3.1% in the top ten. The data originate from a study of cytomegalovirus exposure and HLA in healthy donors. The V end was cut by 6 bases, the J end by 0 bases, with 13 bases between. The germline V gene has CDR1 WNHNN and CDR2 SYGVQD (reference sequence). The CDR3 has 15 amino acids. General study findings and limits: In a later analysis, V- and J-gene trimming of beta chains associated with a DCLRE1C missense variant, replicated independently.

The sequence was obtained from a woman between 50 and 59 years old in good health and CMV-seropositive. This rearrangement joins TRBV10-1 to TRBJ2-3, with D tentatively TRBD2 (6 bases). The specimen was PBMCs. The CDR3 DNA sequence: TGCGCCAGCAGCCCCGGGGGTTCGAGCACAGATACGCAGTATTTT. It is translated as CASSPGGSSTDTQYF.